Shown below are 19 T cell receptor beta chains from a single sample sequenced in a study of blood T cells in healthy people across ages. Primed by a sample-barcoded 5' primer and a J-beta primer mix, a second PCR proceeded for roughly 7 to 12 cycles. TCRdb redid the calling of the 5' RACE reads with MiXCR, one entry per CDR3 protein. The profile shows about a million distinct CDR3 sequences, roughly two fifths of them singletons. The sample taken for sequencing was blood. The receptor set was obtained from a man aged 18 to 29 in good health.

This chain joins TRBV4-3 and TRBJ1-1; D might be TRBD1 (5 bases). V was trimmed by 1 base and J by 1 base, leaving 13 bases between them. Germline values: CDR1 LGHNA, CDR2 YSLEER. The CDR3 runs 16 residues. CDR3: CASSQVTVGENTEAFF. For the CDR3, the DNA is TGCGCCAGCAGCCAAGTCACGGTAGGGGAGAACACTGAAGCTTTCTTT.

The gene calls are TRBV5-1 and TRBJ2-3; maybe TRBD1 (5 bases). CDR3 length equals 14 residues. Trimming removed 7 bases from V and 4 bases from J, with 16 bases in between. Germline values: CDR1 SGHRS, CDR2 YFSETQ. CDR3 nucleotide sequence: TGCGCCAGCGTGGAAGAGACAGCCCCAGATACGCAGTATTTT. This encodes CASVEETAPDTQYF.

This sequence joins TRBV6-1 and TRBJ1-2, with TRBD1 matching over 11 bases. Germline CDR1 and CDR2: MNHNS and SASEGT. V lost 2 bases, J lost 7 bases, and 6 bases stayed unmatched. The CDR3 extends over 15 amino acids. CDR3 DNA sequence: TGTGCCAGCAGTGAATATGGACAGGGGGCAGGTGGCTACACCTTC. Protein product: CASSEYGQGAGGYTF.

The CDR3 spells CASSLYRTGTNYGYTF. DNA for the CDR3: TGCGCCAGCAGCCTTTACCGGACGGGGACTAACTATGGCTACACCTTC. The chain combines TRBV4-3 with TRBJ1-2, with D uncertain. Looked up from germline, CDR1 is LGHNA and CDR2 is YSLEER. CDR3 length: 16 residues. Trimming took 4 bases from V and 0 from J, leaving 15 bases between them.

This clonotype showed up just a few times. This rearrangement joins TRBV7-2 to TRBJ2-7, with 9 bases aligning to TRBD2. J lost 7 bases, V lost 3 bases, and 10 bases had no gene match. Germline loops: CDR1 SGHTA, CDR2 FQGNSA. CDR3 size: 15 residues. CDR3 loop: CASSFASGVKNEQYF. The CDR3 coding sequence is TGTGCCAGCAGCTTTGCTAGCGGGGTAAAGAATGAGCAGTACTTC.

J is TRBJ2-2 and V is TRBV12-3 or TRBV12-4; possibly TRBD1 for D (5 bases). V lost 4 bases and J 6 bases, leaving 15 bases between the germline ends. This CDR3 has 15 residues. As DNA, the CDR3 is TGTGCCAGCAGTTATAACCCCAGGGTGGCCGGGGAGCTGTTTTTT. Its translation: CASSYNPRVAGELFF.

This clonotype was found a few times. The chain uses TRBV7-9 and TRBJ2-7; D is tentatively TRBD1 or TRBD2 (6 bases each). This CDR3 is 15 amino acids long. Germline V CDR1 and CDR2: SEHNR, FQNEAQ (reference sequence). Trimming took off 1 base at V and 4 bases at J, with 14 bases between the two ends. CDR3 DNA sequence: TGTGCCAGCAGCTTAGATCGGGGGCTGTATTACGAGCAGTACTTC. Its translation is CASSLDRGLYYEQYF.

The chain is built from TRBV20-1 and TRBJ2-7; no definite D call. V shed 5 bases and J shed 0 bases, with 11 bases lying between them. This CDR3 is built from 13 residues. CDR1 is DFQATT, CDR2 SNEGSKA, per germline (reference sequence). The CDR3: CSAGRLSSYEQYF. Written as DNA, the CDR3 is TGCAGTGCTGGACGGTTGAGCTCCTACGAGCAGTACTTC.

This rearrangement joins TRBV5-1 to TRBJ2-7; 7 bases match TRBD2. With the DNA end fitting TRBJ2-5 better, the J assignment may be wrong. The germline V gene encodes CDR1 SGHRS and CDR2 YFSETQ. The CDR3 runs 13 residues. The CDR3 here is CASRREDEETQYF. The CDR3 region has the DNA TGCGCCAGCAGACGGGAGGACGAAGAGACCCAGTACTTC.

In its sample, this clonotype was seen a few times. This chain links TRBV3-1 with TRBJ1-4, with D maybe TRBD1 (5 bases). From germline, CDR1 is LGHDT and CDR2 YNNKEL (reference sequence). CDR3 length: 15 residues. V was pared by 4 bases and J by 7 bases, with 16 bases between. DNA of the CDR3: TGTGCCAGCAGCCGAGGGGCTGGGACTCTTGAAAAACTGTTTTTT. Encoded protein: CASSRGAGTLEKLFF.

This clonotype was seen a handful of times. CDR3 residues: CSARVGDAFTDTQYF. The CDR3 bases are TGCAGTGCTAGAGTGGGGGACGCATTCACAGATACGCAGTATTTT. J is TRBJ2-3 and V is TRBV20-1; either TRBD1 or TRBD2 may supply D (5 bases each). The CDR3 consists of 15 residues. Trimming shortened V by 1 base and J by 2 bases, and 13 bases separated the two germline ends. The germline gives CDR1 DFQATT, CDR2 SNEGSKA (reference sequence).

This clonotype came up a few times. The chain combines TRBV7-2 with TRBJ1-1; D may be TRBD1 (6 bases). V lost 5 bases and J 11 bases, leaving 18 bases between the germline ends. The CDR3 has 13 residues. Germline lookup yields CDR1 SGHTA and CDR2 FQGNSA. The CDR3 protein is CASSQRTGWNAFF. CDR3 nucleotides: TGTGCCAGCAGCCAGAGAACAGGGTGGAACGCTTTCTTT.

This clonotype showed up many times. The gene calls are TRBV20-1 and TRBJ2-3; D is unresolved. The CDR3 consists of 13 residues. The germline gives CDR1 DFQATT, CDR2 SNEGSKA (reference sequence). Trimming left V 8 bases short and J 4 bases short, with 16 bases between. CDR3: CSCQVDGPDTQYF. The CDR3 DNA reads TGCAGTTGCCAAGTGGATGGTCCAGATACGCAGTATTTT.

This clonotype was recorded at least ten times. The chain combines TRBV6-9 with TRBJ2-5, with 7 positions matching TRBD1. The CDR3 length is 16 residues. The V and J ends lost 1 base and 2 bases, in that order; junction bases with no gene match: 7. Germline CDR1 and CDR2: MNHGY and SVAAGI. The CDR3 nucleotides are TGTGCCAGCAGTTATTTCCGACAGGGTGGGCAAGAGACCCAGTACTTC. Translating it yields CASSYFRQGGQETQYF.

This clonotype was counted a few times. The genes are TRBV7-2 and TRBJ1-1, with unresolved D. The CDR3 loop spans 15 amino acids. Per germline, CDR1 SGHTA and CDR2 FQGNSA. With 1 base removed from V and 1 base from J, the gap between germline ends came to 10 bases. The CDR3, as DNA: TGTGCCAGCAGCTTAGATATTGAGTCGAACACTGAAGCTTTCTTT. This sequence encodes CASSLDIESNTEAFF.

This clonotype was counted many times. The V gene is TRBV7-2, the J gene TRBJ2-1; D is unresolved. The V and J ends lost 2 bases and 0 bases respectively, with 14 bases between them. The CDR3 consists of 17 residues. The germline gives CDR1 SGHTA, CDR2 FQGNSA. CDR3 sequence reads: CASSLICCAVSYNEQFF. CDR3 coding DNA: TGTGCCAGCAGCTTAATTTGTTGTGCGGTCTCCTACAATGAGCAGTTCTTC.

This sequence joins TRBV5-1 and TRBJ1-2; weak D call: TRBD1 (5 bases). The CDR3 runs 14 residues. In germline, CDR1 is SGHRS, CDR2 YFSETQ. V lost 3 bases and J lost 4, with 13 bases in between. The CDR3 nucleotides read TGCGCCAGCAGCTCGGAACAGGACATCTATGGCTACACCTTC. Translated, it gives CASSSEQDIYGYTF.

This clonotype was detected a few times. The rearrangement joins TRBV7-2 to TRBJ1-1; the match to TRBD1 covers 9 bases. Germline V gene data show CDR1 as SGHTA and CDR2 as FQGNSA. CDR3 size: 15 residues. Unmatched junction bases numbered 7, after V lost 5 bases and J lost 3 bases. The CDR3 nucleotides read TGTGCCAGCAGCCAGAGCACAGGGGGCTACACTGAAGCTTTCTTT. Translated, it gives CASSQSTGGYTEAFF.

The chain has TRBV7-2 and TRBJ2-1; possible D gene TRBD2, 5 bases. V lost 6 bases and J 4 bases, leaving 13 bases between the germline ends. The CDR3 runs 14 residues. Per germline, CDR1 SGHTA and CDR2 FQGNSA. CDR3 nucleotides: TGTGCCAGCAGAGACGCGAGGGTTTACAATGAGCAGTTCTTC. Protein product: CASRDARVYNEQFF.